The next 17 T cell receptor beta chains were all read from a single sample in a study of T cell responses to AZD1222 COVID-19 vaccine. Libraries were prepared by immunoSEQ multiplex PCR; TCRdb keeps only in-frame clonotypes and omits some of them. The data contain about 140,000 clones, around 90% of them singletons. Sequencing used peripheral blood, obtained on day 0 of AZD1222 vaccination. The origin of the receptors is an adult in good health.

This rearrangement joins TRBV28 to TRBJ1-4; 10 nucleotides agree with TRBD1. The CDR3 totals 14 residues. The V gene's germline CDR1 is MDHEN and CDR2 SYDVKM. V trimming: 5 bases; J trimming: 4 bases; junction bases outside the gene matches: 1. CDR3 sequence (DNA): TGTGCCAGCAGTAGGACAGGGGGTAATGAAAAACTGTTTTTT. As protein: CASSRTGGNEKLFF.

This clone appeared once. This rearrangement joins TRBV28 to TRBJ1-4; possibly TRBD1 for D (5 bases). CDR3 length: 13 amino acids. Germline CDR1 is MDHEN and CDR2 is SYDVKM. V lost 6 bases and J 6 bases, leaving 11 bases between the germline ends. The CDR3 nucleotides are TGTGCCAGCAGGCGACAGATTGATGAAAAACTGTTTTTT. This sequence encodes CASRRQIDEKLFF.

The V and J genes are TRBV4-1 and TRBJ2-7, with D tentatively TRBD1 (5 bases). Trimming removed 3 bases at V and 1 base at J, with 7 bases between. The CDR3 spans 13 residues. Germline CDR1 reads MGHRA; CDR2 reads YSYEKL. The CDR3 nucleotides read TGCGCCAGCAGCCACGACAGATCCTACGAGCAGTACTTC. Translating gives CASSHDRSYEQYF.

This clone was seen once. The chain recombines TRBV6-5 with TRBJ2-4; a weak D match, TRBD2 (5 bases). The CDR3 has 15 residues. Germline CDR1 and CDR2: MNHEY and SVGAGI. V lost 3 bases and J lost 7, with 16 bases in between. The CDR3 region has the DNA TGTGCCAGCAGTTATTCTCAGACTACGACCAACATTCAGTACTTC. Translated: CASSYSQTTTNIQYF.

The chain links TRBV7-9 to TRBJ1-4, with a weak D call TRBD1 (6 bases). Trimming removed 2 bases at V and 7 bases at J, with 14 bases between. The CDR3 is 15 residues long. Germline V gene data show CDR1 as SEHNR and CDR2 as FQNEAQ (reference sequence). The CDR3, as DNA: TGTGCCAGCAGCTTATACCAGGGGCTGGGTGAAAAACTGTTTTTT. Translation gives CASSLYQGLGEKLFF.

The chain is built from TRBV5-1 and TRBJ2-7, with D perhaps matching TRBD2 (5 bases). The germline CDR1 and CDR2 sequences are SGHRS and YFSETQ. The V and J ends lost 4 bases and 2 bases respectively, with 10 bases between them. The CDR3 has 13 amino acids. The CDR3, as DNA: TGCGCCAGCAGCCCGGTGGGAGCCTACGAGCAGTACTTC. This translates into CASSPVGAYEQYF.

The J gene is TRBJ1-2, the V gene TRBV6-5, with a possible D match to TRBD1 (6 bases). The germline V gene has CDR1 MNHEY and CDR2 SVGAGI. The CDR3 is 15 amino acids. Trimming cost V 0 bases and J 4 bases, with 12 bases left between them. The CDR3 nucleotides read TGTGCCAGCAGTTACTCTCGGGACACTATCTATGGCTACACCTTC. It yields the protein CASSYSRDTIYGYTF.

The rearrangement joins TRBV6-5 to TRBJ1-2; D perhaps matches TRBD1 (5 bases). Trimming stripped 6 bases from V and 2 bases from J, with 13 bases between. This CDR3 has 14 residues. Germline V gene sequence: CDR1 MNHEY, CDR2 SVGAGI. CDR3 sequence reads: CASSRDLRNYGYTF. The CDR3 DNA reads TGTGCCAGCAGCCGGGACCTCAGGAACTATGGCTACACCTTC.

The chain combines TRBV10-2 with TRBJ1-6, with TRBD1 as a possible D gene (5 bases). The germline gives CDR1 WSHSY, CDR2 SAAADI. This CDR3 has 14 amino acids. Trimming removed 4 bases from V and 9 bases from J, with 13 bases in between. This CDR3 reads CASSVTDSRSPLHF. The CDR3 coding sequence is TGCGCCAGCAGTGTGACAGACAGCCGTTCACCCCTCCACTTT.

The J gene is TRBJ2-3, the V gene TRBV5-1; D assignment may be TRBD1 or TRBD2 (5 bases each). The CDR3 is made up of 17 amino acids. Germline CDR1 SGHRS, CDR2 YFSETQ. The V end lost 5 bases, the J end lost 5 bases, and 24 bases lay between the germline ends. This CDR3 is CASSAVGGVYSGDTQYF. Here the CDR3 DNA reads TGCGCCAGCAGTGCCGTTGGGGGAGTATACAGCGGAGATACGCAGTATTTT.

This clone was recorded a few times. The chain carries TRBV14 and TRBJ1-2; D not certain. Germline V lookup: CDR1 SGHDN, CDR2 FVKESK. The CDR3 length is 13 residues. The V end was cut by 2 bases, the J end by 0 bases, with 4 bases between. The CDR3 is CASSQIANYGYTF. CDR3 DNA sequence: TGTGCCAGCAGCCAAATAGCTAACTATGGCTACACCTTC.

V usage is TRBV6-6 and J usage is TRBJ1-1; maybe TRBD1 (6 bases). The CDR3 runs 15 residues. Germline CDR1 MNHNY, CDR2 SVGAGI (reference sequence). Trimming took off 4 bases at V and 1 base at J, with 13 bases between the two ends. CDR3 nucleotide sequence: TGTGCCAGCAGTTCCTTATTACAGGGGAACACTGAAGCTTTCTTT. It codes for CASSSLLQGNTEAFF.

The genes are TRBV3-1 (or the pseudogene TRBV3-2) and TRBJ2-3, with D uncertain. CDR3 length: 15 amino acids. CDR1 and CDR2 from the germline V gene are LGHDT and YNNKEL (reference sequence). V was pared by 0 bases and J by 4 bases, with 11 bases between. The CDR3 loop reads CASSQDPGGADTQYF. The CDR3 DNA reads as TGTGCCAGCAGCCAAGATCCCGGTGGCGCAGATACGCAGTATTTT.

The V and J genes are TRBV2 and TRBJ2-2; D is unresolved. The length of the CDR3 is 14 residues. V was cut by 3 bases and J by 1 base, with 6 bases left in between. Germline assignment: CDR1 SNHLY and CDR2 FYNNEI. CDR3 loop: CASSERVNTGELFF. The CDR3 nucleotides are TGTGCCAGCAGTGAGCGAGTGAACACCGGGGAGCTGTTTTTT.

The chain recombines TRBV6-5 with TRBJ1-2, with no clear D. This CDR3 spans 12 amino acids. Deletions cut 4 bases from V and 7 bases from J, with 10 bases between. Germline V gene data show CDR1 as MNHEY and CDR2 as SVGAGI. CDR3 nucleotide sequence: TGTGCCAGCAGTTCCGTGGGGTCTGGCTACACCTTC. It translates to CASSSVGSGYTF.

The V call is TRBV5-4, the J call TRBJ1-2; 9 bases fit TRBD1. The CDR3 is 16 amino acids. The V gene's germline CDR1 is SGHNT and CDR2 YYREEE (reference sequence). V shed 0 bases and J 8 bases; nucleotides not matched to a gene: 11. The CDR3 region is CASSLEWGQGEEGYTF. Written as DNA, the CDR3 is TGTGCCAGCAGCTTGGAATGGGGACAGGGAGAGGAGGGCTACACCTTC.

V usage is TRBV6-5 and J usage is TRBJ2-5, with D possibly being TRBD2 (5 bases). The CDR3 covers 14 residues. The ends were cut back, 6 bases at V and 5 bases at J, with 16 bases in the middle. Germline CDR1 reads MNHEY; CDR2 reads SVGAGI. CDR3: CASRRTLGSETQYF. CDR3 nucleotides: TGTGCCAGCAGGCGGACTCTCGGGTCGGAGACCCAGTACTTC.